Presented here are 27 T cell receptor beta chains from one specimen sequenced in a study of T-cell reconstitution after alpha-beta-depleted transplantation in children. Unique molecular identifiers tagged the TCRbeta library. Using its own MiXCR run on the PCR reads, TCRdb lists one record per CDR3 protein. The table includes about 270,000 distinct CDR3 sequences, 9.9% detected once. The sample consisted of PBMCs from the stem cell graft donor, taken from the stem cell graft. All receptors derive from a human donor who donated a stem cell graft to a child with SCID.

The chain has TRBV11-2 and TRBJ2-1; TRBD1 matches at 8 bases. Trimming took 0 bases from V and 2 from J; bases not matched to a gene: 9. CDR3 length: 18 amino acids. From germline, CDR1 is SGHAT and CDR2 FQNNGV. The DNA of the CDR3 is TGTGCCAGCAGCTTAGATCCGGATCGGGGACAGGCCTACAATGAGCAGTTCTTC. Encoded protein: CASSLDPDRGQAYNEQFF.

The chain links TRBV5-1 to TRBJ2-2; 7 positions agree with TRBD2. CDR1 is SGHRS and CDR2 is YFSETQ in the germline V gene. The V segment lost 0 bases and the J segment 7 bases; nucleotides outside the gene matches: 12. This CDR3 contains 17 residues. This CDR3 is CASSLASAGVEVGELFF. Here the CDR3 DNA reads TGCGCCAGCAGCTTGGCCTCGGCGGGGGTAGAGGTCGGGGAGCTGTTTTTT.

This clonotype occurred many times. The rearrangement joins TRBV5-6 to TRBJ2-7; 7 bases match TRBD1. The junction had 10 bases not matched to a gene; V was cut back by 0 bases and J by 4 bases. CDR3 length equals 16 residues. Germline CDR1 SGHDT, CDR2 YYEEEE. CDR3 protein: CASSLGSVTGSYEQYF. Written as DNA, the CDR3 is TGTGCCAGCAGCTTGGGGTCCGTGACAGGGTCGTACGAGCAGTACTTC.

The chain recombines TRBV19 with TRBJ2-3; TRBD1 aligns across 9 bases. The V segment lost 0 bases and the J segment 8 bases; nucleotides outside the gene matches: 3. Germline V gene lookup returns CDR1 LNHDA and CDR2 SQIVND (reference sequence). The CDR3 length is 14 residues. The CDR3 loop is CASSIDGTGSTQYF. Written as DNA, the CDR3 is TGTGCCAGTAGTATAGATGGGACAGGGTCTACGCAGTATTTT.

In its sample, this clonotype was seen many times. The chain uses TRBV5-6 and TRBJ2-2; the D is unclear. The V and J ends lost 4 bases and 5 bases respectively, with 6 bases between them. CDR1 is SGHDT and CDR2 is YYEEEE in the germline V gene. CDR3 size: 12 residues. The chain's CDR3 is CASSHPTGELFF. The CDR3 nucleotides are TGTGCCAGCAGCCACCCGACCGGGGAGCTGTTTTTT.

This sequence joins TRBV20-1 and TRBJ2-7; 9 bases are a match to TRBD1. Trimming removed 0 bases from V and 3 bases from J; junction bases left unmatched: 6. Germline V gives CDR1 DFQATT, CDR2 SNEGSKA (reference sequence). The CDR3 has 15 amino acids. Written as DNA, the CDR3 is TGCAGTGCTAGAGATCCCGGGACAGGGAACTACGAGCAGTACTTC. It specifies CSARDPGTGNYEQYF.

V gene TRBV12-3 or TRBV12-4 combines with J gene TRBJ2-2; either TRBD1 or TRBD2 may fit D (5 bases each). The ends were cut back, 1 base at V and 7 bases at J, with 10 bases in the middle. The CDR3 is 14 amino acids. DNA of the CDR3: TGTGCCAGCAGTTTAGGGGACCTAGGCGGGGAGCTGTTTTTT. Amino acid sequence: CASSLGDLGGELFF.

The chain combines TRBV4-1 with TRBJ2-5; D may be TRBD1 or TRBD2 (6 bases each). Germline V CDR1 and CDR2: MGHRA, YSYEKL. V shed 1 base and J shed 0 bases, with 18 bases lying between them. This CDR3 region has 18 residues. The CDR3 bases are TGCGCCAGCAGCCAAGCCATCTACGGGGGCCTTAACCAAGAGACCCAGTACTTC. This gives the protein CASSQAIYGGLNQETQYF.

There are many counts of this clonotype. This rearrangement joins TRBV5-1 to TRBJ2-2; no firm D call. Deletions cut 7 bases from V and 4 bases from J, with 17 bases between. CDR1 is SGHRS, CDR2 YFSETQ, per germline. The CDR3 contains 15 residues. The CDR3 region is CASYPDPSFTGELFF. The DNA for the CDR3 is TGCGCCAGCTACCCCGACCCTTCATTCACCGGGGAGCTGTTTTTT.

This clonotype was seen more than once but under ten times. The J gene is TRBJ2-1, the V gene TRBV3-1, with D tentatively TRBD2 (5 bases). CDR3 length: 13 amino acids. V lost 1 base and J lost 9, with 10 bases in between. CDR1 and CDR2 from the germline V gene are LGHDT and YNNKEL (reference sequence). The CDR3 DNA reads TGTGCCAGCAGCCAAGTGTCCAGCGGTGAGCAGTTCTTC. Translated, it gives CASSQVSSGEQFF.

This clonotype turned up a few times. The chain is built from TRBV10-3 and TRBJ2-2; the D is unclear. The CDR3 has 13 residues. The V gene's germline CDR1 is ENHRY and CDR2 SYGVKD. Trimming took 3 bases from V and 6 from J, leaving 8 bases between them. CDR3 protein: CAISEEVSGELFF. The CDR3, as DNA: TGTGCCATCAGTGAAGAGGTTTCCGGGGAGCTGTTTTTT.

This chain connects TRBV7-9 to TRBJ2-3; D ambiguous. V shed 5 bases and J shed 6 bases, with 15 bases lying between them. Looked up from germline, CDR1 is SEHNR and CDR2 is FQNEAQ (reference sequence). This CDR3 comprises 14 residues. This CDR3 is CASSLGHLGDTQYF. The CDR3 nucleotides are TGTGCCAGCAGCCTTGGCCACCTGGGGGATACGCAGTATTTT.

V gene TRBV7-3 combines with J gene TRBJ2-1, with 13 bases matching TRBD2. CDR3 length equals 22 residues. Trimming cost V 1 base and J 0 bases; bases outside gene matches: 15. Germline-derived CDR1 and CDR2 are SGHTA and FQGTGA. The CDR3 nucleotides read TGTGCCAGCAGCTTAAGTGGACAGATACTAGCGGGGGGGCAGAGCTCCTACAATGAGCAGTTCTTC. Translated, it gives CASSLSGQILAGGQSSYNEQFF.

This clonotype has a single count. The gene calls are TRBV18 and TRBJ1-4, with D unclear. Looked up from germline, CDR1 is KGHSH and CDR2 is LQKENI. V was shortened by 2 bases and J by 2 bases, with 0 bases between the two germline ends. The CDR3 is made up of 12 amino acids. The CDR3 nucleotides are TGTGCCAGCTCACCAACTAATGAAAAACTGTTTTTT. It encodes CASSPTNEKLFF.

V is TRBV11-2 and J is TRBJ2-7, with D perhaps matching TRBD2 (5 bases). CDR1 and CDR2 (germline): SGHAT, FQNNGV. The CDR3 spans 14 residues. The V gene lost 2 bases and the J gene lost 2 bases, with 10 bases spanning the gap. CDR3 residues: CASSLWENAYEQYF. The CDR3 DNA reads TGTGCCAGCAGCTTATGGGAGAATGCCTACGAGCAGTACTTC.

This clonotype has only a few counts. The J gene is TRBJ1-5, the V gene TRBV5-1, with D tentatively TRBD1 (6 bases). Germline V gene sequence: CDR1 SGHRS, CDR2 YFSETQ. V was trimmed by 2 bases and J by 5 bases, leaving 17 bases between them. This CDR3 comprises 16 residues. This chain's CDR3 is CASSLGVGGEDQPQHF. CDR3 DNA: TGCGCCAGCAGCTTAGGTGTCGGGGGCGAGGATCAGCCCCAGCATTTT.

The rearrangement links TRBV11-2 to TRBJ2-7; D not certain. CDR3 length equals 13 residues. Germline CDR1 reads SGHAT; CDR2 reads FQNNGV. Trimming shortened V by 4 bases and J by 5 bases, and 12 bases separated the two germline ends. This CDR3 reads CASSSGPQDEQYF. The CDR3 DNA follows: TGTGCCAGCAGCTCCGGGCCCCAGGACGAGCAGTACTTC.

The rearrangement uses TRBV20-1 and TRBJ1-1; no definite D call. Trimming removed 2 bases at V and 0 bases at J, with 13 bases between. The CDR3 length is 15 residues. CDR1 is DFQATT and CDR2 is SNEGSKA in the germline V gene (reference sequence). CDR3 in DNA: TGCAGTGCTAGACTTAAAAGGTTGTTGAACACTGAAGCTTTCTTT. Residues: CSARLKRLLNTEAFF.

The J gene is TRBJ2-2, the V gene TRBV12-3 or TRBV12-4; no clear D gene. The CDR3 contains 14 residues. Trimming left V 7 bases short and J 5 bases short, with 14 bases between. The CDR3 sequence: CASTLRSTTGELFF. Written as DNA, the CDR3 is TGTGCCAGCACCCTGCGGTCAACTACCGGGGAGCTGTTTTTT.

This clonotype was seen more than once but under ten times. The J gene is TRBJ2-2, the V gene TRBV20-1, with TRBD2 identical over 9 bases. Germline lookup yields CDR1 DFQATT and CDR2 SNEGSKA (reference sequence). The ends lost 6 bases at V and 5 bases at J; junction bases unmatched: 4. CDR3 length: 13 residues. The CDR3 nucleotides are TGCAGTGCGATAGCGGGGGCTACCGGGGAGCTGTTTTTT. As protein: CSAIAGATGELFF.

There are a few counts of this clonotype. The chain recombines TRBV6-1 with TRBJ2-2; perhaps TRBD1 as D (6 bases). V shed 10 bases and J shed 4 bases, with 19 bases lying between them. The CDR3 extends over 15 amino acids. Looked up from germline, CDR1 is MNHNS and CDR2 is SASEGT. The CDR3 sequence: CAIHSGAPRTGELFF. CDR3 coding DNA: TGTGCCATCCATTCAGGGGCGCCACGCACCGGGGAGCTGTTTTTT.

This clonotype was counted a few times. The J gene is TRBJ2-5, the V gene TRBV20-1, with TRBD1 matching 9 bases. Losses at the gene ends were 6 bases for V and 3 bases for J; bases not matched to a gene: 8. Germline CDR1 DFQATT, CDR2 SNEGSKA (reference sequence). The CDR3 extends over 14 amino acids. In nucleotides, the CDR3 is TGCAGTGCAGTGGGGGGACAGGGAAAAGAGACCCAGTACTTC. Translating it yields CSAVGGQGKETQYF.

This clonotype was observed a few times. V is TRBV6-2 or TRBV6-3 and J is TRBJ2-1; 7 nucleotides agree with TRBD2. The CDR3 is made up of 15 amino acids. Germline lookup yields CDR1 MNHEY and CDR2 SVGEGT. V gave up 8 bases and J gave up 2 bases; unmatched junction bases: 9. The CDR3 nucleotides read TGTGCCAGCGTGGGGGGGGACGGAACCTACAATGAGCAGTTCTTC. Residues: CASVGGDGTYNEQFF.

This clonotype was found a few times. This chain joins TRBV6-1 and TRBJ2-7; unclear D gene. Between the trimmed V and J ends, which lost 10 bases and 3 bases, there was a span of 10 bases. This CDR3 region has 11 residues. The germline V gene encodes CDR1 MNHNS and CDR2 SASEGT. The CDR3 protein is CATEVFYEQYF. CDR3 nucleotide sequence: TGTGCCACCGAAGTATTCTACGAGCAGTACTTC.

This clonotype was detected only a few times. The chain uses TRBV12-3 or TRBV12-4 and TRBJ1-1; tentative D call: TRBD1 (5 bases). The germline V and J ends were trimmed by 3 bases and 2 bases, with 16 bases remaining between them. The CDR3 runs to 16 residues. DNA for the CDR3: TGTGCCAGCAGTTTTCGGGGCTGGGAGGCAAACACTGAAGCTTTCTTT. Translated: CASSFRGWEANTEAFF.

This sequence joins TRBV12-3 or TRBV12-4 and TRBJ2-1, with TRBD2 identical over 9 bases. Germline trimming cut 7 bases from V and 8 bases from J; bases unmatched to any gene: 12. The CDR3 is 15 residues long. The CDR3 is CASTPSSGVVDEQFF. CDR3 DNA: TGTGCCAGCACCCCCTCTAGCGGGGTCGTGGATGAGCAGTTCTTC.

This clonotype was detected ten times or more. The chain is built from TRBV5-1 and TRBJ2-2; the D is unclear. The length of the CDR3 is 14 residues. Trimming took off 3 bases at V and 3 bases at J, with 9 bases between the two ends. Per germline, CDR1 SGHRS and CDR2 YFSETQ. In DNA form, the CDR3 reads TGCGCCAGCAGCTCCTACATTGACACCGGGGAGCTGTTTTTT. Protein: CASSSYIDTGELFF.